What follows are 12 T cell receptor beta chains derived from one specimen sequenced in a study of T cells in Graves' hyperthyroidism and ophthalmopathy (dated by TCRdb to between 2018 and 2021). The method was multiplex PCR. Reads for this sample came from an Illumina HiSeq 2000. TCR beta CDR3 regions were amplified from RNA transcripts. A first-round RT-PCR of the TCR CDR3 used the HTBI primer set with the Qiagen OneStep RT-PCR kit. TCRdb's own reprocessing of the public reads used fastp at Q25 and MiXCR and kept productive beta chains. Rows are unified per CDR3 protein, each entry keeping the most common DNA and genes. In this sample the table shows about 360,000 distinct CDR3 sequences, roughly 13% of which occur a single time. The ten largest clonotypes hold 9.2% of the sample. The specimen was blood. The source of these receptors is a woman aged 18 to 35 with Graves' hyperthyroidism.

This clonotype was recorded many times. This sequence joins TRBV6-1 and TRBJ2-7; 8 positions agree with TRBD2. This CDR3 is 15 amino acids long. CDR1 is MNHNS and CDR2 is SASEGT in the germline V gene. The V and J ends lost 3 bases and 1 base, in that order; junction bases with no gene match: 5. The CDR3 DNA reads TGTGCCAGCAGTGACCTAGCGGGTGTATCCTACGAGCAGTACTTC. Its translation is CASSDLAGVSYEQYF.

This clonotype showed up many times. The genes are TRBV20-1 and TRBJ2-1; D unresolved. The germline gives CDR1 DFQATT, CDR2 SNEGSKA (reference sequence). The ends were cut back, 6 bases at V and 6 bases at J, with 12 bases in the middle. The CDR3 is 12 residues long. This CDR3 reads CSAAPAFNEQFF. CDR3 nucleotide sequence: TGCAGTGCCGCCCCGGCGTTCAATGAGCAGTTCTTC.

As to this clonotype: Being one base from a much bigger clone, this may be a read error. The CDR3 protein is CASSLQGGHYGQYF. The CDR3 region has the DNA TGTGCCAGCAGCTTACAGGGAGGCCACTACGGGCAGTACTTC. This sequence joins TRBV7-9 and TRBJ2-7; D possibly corresponds to TRBD2 (6 bases). The CDR3 loop spans 14 amino acids. Germline loops: CDR1 SEHNR, CDR2 FQNEAQ (reference sequence). The variable domain in full, with the rest retrieved from reference TRBV7-9 and TRBJ2-7, is DTGVSQNPRHKITKRGQNVTFRCDPISEHNRLYWYRQTLGQGPEFLTYFQNEAQLEKSRLLSDRFSAERPKGSFSTLEIQRTEQGDSAMYLCASSLQGGHYGQYFGPGTRLTVT.

This clonotype was recorded many times. The chain uses TRBV9 and TRBJ2-5; TRBD1 matches 9 bases. The CDR3 is 14 residues long. Germline values: CDR1 SGDLS, CDR2 YYNGEE. The junction had 3 bases not matched to a gene; V was cut back by 3 bases and J by 3 bases. The CDR3 protein is CASSARTGEETQYF. The CDR3 DNA reads TGTGCCAGCAGCGCACGGACAGGGGAAGAGACCCAGTACTTC.

This clonotype was seen repeatedly, ten times or more. The chain combines TRBV7-2 with TRBJ2-5; 8 bases map to TRBD1. The germline V gene encodes CDR1 SGHTA and CDR2 FQGNSA. V lost 3 bases, J lost 5 bases, and 8 bases stayed unmatched. This CDR3 contains 15 residues. The CDR3 bases are TGTGCCAGCAGCTTTGACAGGGGATCTGAGGAGACCCAGTACTTC. It encodes CASSFDRGSEETQYF.

This clonotype was detected many times. V usage is TRBV12-3 or TRBV12-4 and J usage is TRBJ1-1; no firm D call. This CDR3 has 13 residues. Trimming took off 5 bases at V and 7 bases at J, with 14 bases between the two ends. The CDR3, as DNA: TGTGCCAGCAGTCCGAATTACCAGCGTGAAGCTTTCTTT. It codes for CASSPNYQREAFF.

This clonotype was counted ten times or more. The rearrangement uses TRBV12-3 or TRBV12-4 and TRBJ2-2; 8 bases line up with TRBD2. The CDR3 runs 17 residues. J lost 3 bases, V lost 3 bases, and 9 bases had no gene match. The CDR3 region is CASSFPVAGRDTGELFF. Written as DNA, the CDR3 is TGTGCCAGCAGTTTTCCTGTAGCGGGGAGAGACACCGGGGAGCTGTTTTTT.

This chain connects TRBV20-1 to TRBJ2-2; D is undetermined. Germline assignment: CDR1 DFQATT and CDR2 SNEGSKA (reference sequence). Trimming removed 0 bases from V and 8 bases from J, with 10 bases in between. CDR3 length equals 13 residues. The CDR3 coding sequence is TGCAGTGCTAGAGATTTTAAATCAGGGGAGCTGTTTTTT. It specifies CSARDFKSGELFF.

This clonotype was counted ten times or more. This chain connects TRBV2 to TRBJ1-2; D remains ambiguous. Germline CDR1 SNHLY, CDR2 FYNNEI. The V end was cut by 2 bases, the J end by 8 bases, with 12 bases between. The CDR3 has 13 residues. CDR3 loop: CASSETRSSGYTF. CDR3 bases: TGTGCCAGCAGTGAAACTCGGTCTAGCGGCTACACCTTC.

This clonotype came up many times. V is TRBV20-1 and J is TRBJ2-3; D is unclear. Germline V gene data show CDR1 as DFQATT and CDR2 as SNEGSKA (reference sequence). This CDR3 comprises 11 residues. V lost 3 bases to trimming and J lost 9 bases, with 10 bases between them. The CDR3 DNA is TGCAGTGCTAGTTTCCCGGTCACGCAGTATTTT. Translating it yields CSASFPVTQYF.

The CDR3 loop reads CASSQEGRETSPLHF. The CDR3 coding sequence is TGTGCCAGCAGCCAAGAAGGCAGGGAGACTTCACCCCTCCACTTT. The chain links TRBV4-2 to TRBJ1-6, with D perhaps matching TRBD1 (5 bases). Germline loops: CDR1 LGHNA, CDR2 YNFKEQ. The germline V and J ends were trimmed by 0 bases and 9 bases, with 12 bases remaining between them. This CDR3 spans 15 amino acids.

The DNA of the CDR3 is TGCAGCGTCGCGCAGGGAGGCTACGAGCAGTACTTC. This translates into CSVAQGGYEQYF. This chain uses TRBV29-1 with TRBJ2-7, with D possibly matching TRBD2 (6 bases). CDR1 SQVTM and CDR2 ANQGSEA come from the germline V gene. This CDR3 comprises 12 residues. The germline V and J ends were trimmed by 6 bases and 3 bases, with 12 bases remaining between them.